This T cell receptor beta chain came from a study of blood T cells in healthy people across ages. Whole-study results and caveats: The long-lived group displayed more naive CD4+ cells, plus higher diversity, than the aged donors did.

Through a sample-barcoded 5' primer and a J-beta primer mix, a second PCR was run for roughly 6 to 11 cycles. All cDNA molecules were each tagged by a template-switch adaptor with 12 random nucleotides. TCRdb used MiXCR to reprocess the 5' RACE reads, holding one entry per CDR3 protein. The sample contains almost 300,000 distinct CDR3 sequences, around 30% of which appear only once. Total RNA extraction produced at least 6 micrograms (per sample) for the study. On this clonotype: As yet, its antigen is unknown.

What was sequenced was blood. This receptor was taken from a woman in her 70s in good health.

The CDR3 here is CASSLTGNSNEKLFF. As DNA, the CDR3 is TGTGCCAGCAGCTTAACGGGGAATTCGAATGAAAAACTGTTTTTT. The genes are TRBV7-3 and TRBJ1-4, with no clear D. CDR1 and CDR2 (germline): SGHTA, FQGTGA. This CDR3 region has 15 residues. Trimming left V 0 bases short and J 5 bases short, with 10 bases between.